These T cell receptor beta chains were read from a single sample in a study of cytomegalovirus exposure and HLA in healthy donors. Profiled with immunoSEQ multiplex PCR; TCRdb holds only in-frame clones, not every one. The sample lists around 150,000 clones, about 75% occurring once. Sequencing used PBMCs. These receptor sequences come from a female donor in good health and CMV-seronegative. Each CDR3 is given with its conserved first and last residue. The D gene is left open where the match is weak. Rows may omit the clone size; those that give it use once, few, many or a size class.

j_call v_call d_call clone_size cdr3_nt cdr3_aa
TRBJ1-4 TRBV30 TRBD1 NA TGTGCCTGTGGACAGGGAGGAAAACTGTTTTTT CACGQGGKLFF
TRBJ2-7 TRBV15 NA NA TGTGCCACCAGCAGGCTCGGAGGACCCTACGAGCAGTACTTC CATSRLGGPYEQYF
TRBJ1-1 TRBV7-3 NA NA TGTGCCAGCAGCTTAACGGGGGGAGACACTGAAGCTTTCTTT CASSLTGGDTEAFF
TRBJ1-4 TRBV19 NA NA TGTGCCAGTAGTATGAGGGAAGAAAAACTGTTTTTT CASSMREEKLFF
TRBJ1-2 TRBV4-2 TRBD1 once TGTGCCAGCAGCCGGGGGACAGGGAGTTATGGCTACACCTTC CASSRGTGSYGYTF
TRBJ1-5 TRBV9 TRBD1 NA TGTGCCAGCAGCTATGGGACAGGGCTGGATCAGCCCCAGCATTTT CASSYGTGLDQPQHF
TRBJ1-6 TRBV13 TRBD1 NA TGTGCCAGCAGCCTGGACAGGAGCTTTTCACCCCTCCACTTT CASSLDRSFSPLHF
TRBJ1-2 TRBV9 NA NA TGTGCCAGCAGCGTAGACTGGACAGCAAGGAATGGCTACACCTTC CASSVDWTARNGYTF
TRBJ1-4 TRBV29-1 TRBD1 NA TGCAGCGTTAGACAGGGAGGAGTCGGTGAAAAACTGTTTTTT CSVRQGGVGEKLFF
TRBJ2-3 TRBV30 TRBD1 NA TGTGCCTGGAGGGGACCGGGACAGGGCACAGATACGCAGTATTTT CAWRGPGQGTDTQYF
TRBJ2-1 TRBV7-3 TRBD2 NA TGTGCCAGCAGCTTAAGCCCCTTGGCTAGCGGGAGTACGGATGAGCAGTTCTTC CASSLSPLASGSTDEQFF
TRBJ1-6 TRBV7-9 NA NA TGTGCCAGCAGCTTAGTCAGGGATACCGATTCACCCCTCCACTTT CASSLVRDTDSPLHF
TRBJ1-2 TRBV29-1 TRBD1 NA TGCAGCGTTTATGGACAGGGCTATGGCTACACCTTC CSVYGQGYGYTF
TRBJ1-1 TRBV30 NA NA TGTGCCCTTCGCGGGAACACTGAAGCTTTCTTT CALRGNTEAFF
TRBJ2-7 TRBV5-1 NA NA TGCGCCAGCAGCTTGGACTTAAACGAGCAGTACTTC CASSLDLNEQYF
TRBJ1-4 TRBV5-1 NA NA TGCGCCAGCAGCGTATCGACAGGCCATAATGAAAAACTGTTTTTT CASSVSTGHNEKLFF
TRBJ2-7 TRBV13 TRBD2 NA TGTGCCAGCAGCTTAGATCAGCGGGGGCCGGGGAGGAAGCAGTACTTC CASSLDQRGPGRKQYF
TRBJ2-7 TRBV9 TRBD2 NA TGTGCCAGCAGCGCCGCTAGCGGGGGGGCCACGTACGAGCAGTACTTC CASSAASGGATYEQYF
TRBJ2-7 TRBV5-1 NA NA TGCGCCAGCAGCTACAGAGCCTCCTACGAGCAGTACTTC CASSYRASYEQYF
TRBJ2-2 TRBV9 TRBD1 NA TGTGCCAGCAGCGTAGGCGTTGGGACAGGGCCCGGCGGGGAGCTGTTTTTT CASSVGVGTGPGGELFF